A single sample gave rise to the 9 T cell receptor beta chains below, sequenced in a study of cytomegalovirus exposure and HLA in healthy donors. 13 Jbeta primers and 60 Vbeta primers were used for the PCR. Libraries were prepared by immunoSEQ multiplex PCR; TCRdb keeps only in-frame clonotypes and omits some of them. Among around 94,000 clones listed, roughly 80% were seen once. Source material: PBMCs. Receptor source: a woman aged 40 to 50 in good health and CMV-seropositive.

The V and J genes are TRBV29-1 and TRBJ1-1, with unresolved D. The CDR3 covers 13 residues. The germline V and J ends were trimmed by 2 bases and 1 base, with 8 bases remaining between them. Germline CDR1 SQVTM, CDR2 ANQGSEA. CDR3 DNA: TGCAGCGTTGAATTGAGTGAGAACACTGAAGCTTTCTTT. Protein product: CSVELSENTEAFF.

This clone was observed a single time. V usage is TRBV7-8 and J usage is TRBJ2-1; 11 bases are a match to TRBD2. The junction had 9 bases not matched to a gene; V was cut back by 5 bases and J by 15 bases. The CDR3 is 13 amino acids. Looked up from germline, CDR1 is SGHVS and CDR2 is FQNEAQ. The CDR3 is CASSTQLAGVMFF. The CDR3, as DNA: TGTGCCAGCAGCACCCAACTAGCGGGAGTTATGTTCTTC.

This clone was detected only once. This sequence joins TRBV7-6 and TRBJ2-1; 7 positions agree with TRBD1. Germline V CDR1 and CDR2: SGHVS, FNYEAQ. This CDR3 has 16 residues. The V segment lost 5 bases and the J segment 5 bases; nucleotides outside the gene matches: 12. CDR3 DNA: TGTGCCAGCAGCCCGCGTCCGGGACAGAGGGACAATGAGCAGTTCTTC. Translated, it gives CASSPRPGQRDNEQFF.

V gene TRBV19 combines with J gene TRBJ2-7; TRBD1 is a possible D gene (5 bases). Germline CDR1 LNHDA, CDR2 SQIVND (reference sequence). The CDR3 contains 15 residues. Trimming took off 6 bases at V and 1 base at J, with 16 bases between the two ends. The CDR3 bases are TGTGCCAGTAGCCCCTACCCAGGGAAATCCTACGAGCAGTACTTC. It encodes CASSPYPGKSYEQYF.

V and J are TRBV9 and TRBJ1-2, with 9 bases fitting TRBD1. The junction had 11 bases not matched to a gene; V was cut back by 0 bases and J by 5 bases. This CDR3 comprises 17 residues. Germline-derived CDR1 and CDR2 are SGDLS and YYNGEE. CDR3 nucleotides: TGTGCCAGCAGCGTAGCCCGAACAGGGGGCCAGGAGTATGGCTACACCTTC. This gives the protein CASSVARTGGQEYGYTF.

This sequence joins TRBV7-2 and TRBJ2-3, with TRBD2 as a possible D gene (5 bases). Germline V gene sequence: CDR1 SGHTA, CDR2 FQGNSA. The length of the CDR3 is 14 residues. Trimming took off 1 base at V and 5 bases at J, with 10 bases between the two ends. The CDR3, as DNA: TGTGCCAGCAGCTTAGTCGCGAGCGGAGATACGCAGTATTTT. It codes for CASSLVASGDTQYF.

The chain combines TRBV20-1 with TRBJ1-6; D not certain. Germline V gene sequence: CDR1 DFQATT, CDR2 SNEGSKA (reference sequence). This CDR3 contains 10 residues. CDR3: CTVDNSPLHF. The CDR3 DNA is TGCACCGTAGATAATTCACCCCTCCACTTT.

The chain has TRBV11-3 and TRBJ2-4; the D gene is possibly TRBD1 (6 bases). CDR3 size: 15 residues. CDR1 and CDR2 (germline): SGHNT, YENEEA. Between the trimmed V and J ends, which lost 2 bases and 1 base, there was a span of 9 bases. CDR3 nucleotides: TGTGCCAGCAGCTTAACAGGGACCGCCAAAAACATTCAGTACTTC. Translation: CASSLTGTAKNIQYF.

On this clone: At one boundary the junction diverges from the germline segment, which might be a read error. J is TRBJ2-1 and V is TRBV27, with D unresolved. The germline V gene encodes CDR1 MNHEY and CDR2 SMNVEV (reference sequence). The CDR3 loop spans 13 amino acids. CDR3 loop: CASSSLSYDEQFF. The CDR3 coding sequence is TGTGCCAGCAGTTCTTTATCCTACGATGAGCAGTTCTTC.